This TCR beta chain was captured by sequencing in a study of T cell repertoires in aging, cancer and after chemotherapy. Background on the study: Repeat sampling of healthy donors over several months to years showed clear clonal overlap. About 10 million TCR reads made up the full dataset. Study-level points and caveats: In healthy donors, age-related TCR diversity loss mainly reflected lost richness. Median generation probability rose over the chemotherapy interval in each cancer cohort, suggesting rebound thymic output.

The CDR3 length is 15 residues. Germline CDR1 SGHTA, CDR2 FQGNSA. Trimming removed 8 bases at V and 0 bases at J, with 14 bases between. Details on this clonotype: What it binds is not known.

Amplification of TCR beta used genomic DNA extracted from peripheral blood. TRB rearrangements spanning V, D and J were amplified using mixed TRB-A/B primers. TCRdb ran MiXCR on the multiplex PCR reads and lists one entry per CDR3 protein. The sample holds about 8,300 distinct CDR3 sequences; 25% to 40% are singletons and the top ten take about 10%. V and J are TRBV7-2 and TRBJ1-5; D is possibly TRBD1 (5 bases). This TCR derives from a human donor in good health. The sequencing sample was made of blood. The CDR3 bases are TGTGCCAGCGCACCAGTGGGACTTAGCAATCAGCCCCAGCATTTT. It encodes CASAPVGLSNQPQHF.